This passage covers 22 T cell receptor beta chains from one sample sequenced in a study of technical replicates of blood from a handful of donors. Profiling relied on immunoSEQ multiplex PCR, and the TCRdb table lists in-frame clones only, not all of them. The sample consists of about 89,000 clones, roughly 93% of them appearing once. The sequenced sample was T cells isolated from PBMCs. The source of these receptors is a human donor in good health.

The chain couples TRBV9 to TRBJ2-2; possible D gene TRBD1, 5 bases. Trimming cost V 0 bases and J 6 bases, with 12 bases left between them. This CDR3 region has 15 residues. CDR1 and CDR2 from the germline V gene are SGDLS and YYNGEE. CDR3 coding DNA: TGTGCCAGCAGCGTAGGGGGCGGCCCAGCCGGGGAGCTGTTTTTT. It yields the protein CASSVGGGPAGELFF. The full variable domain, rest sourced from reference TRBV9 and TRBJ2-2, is DSGVTQTPKHLITATGQRVTLRCSPRSGDLSVYWYQQSLDQGLQFLIQYYNGEERAKGNILERFSAQQFPDLHSELNLSSLELGDSALYFCASSVGGGPAGELFFGEGSRLTVL.

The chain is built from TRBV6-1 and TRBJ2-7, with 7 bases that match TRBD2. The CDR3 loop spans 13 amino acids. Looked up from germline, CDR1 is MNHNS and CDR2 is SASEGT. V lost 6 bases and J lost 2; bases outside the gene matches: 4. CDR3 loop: CASRASGTYEQYF. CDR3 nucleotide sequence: TGTGCCAGCAGGGCTAGCGGCACCTACGAGCAGTACTTC.

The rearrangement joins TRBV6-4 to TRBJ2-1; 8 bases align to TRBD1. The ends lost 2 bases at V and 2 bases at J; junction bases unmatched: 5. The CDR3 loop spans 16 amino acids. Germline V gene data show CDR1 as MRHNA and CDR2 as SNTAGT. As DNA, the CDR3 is TGTGCCAGCAGTGACGTGAAGGACAGGGCCTACAATGAGCAGTTCTTC. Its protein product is CASSDVKDRAYNEQFF.

DNA of the CDR3: TGTGCCAGCAGGGGGACAGGGCACCATCAGCCCCAGCATTTT. Protein: CASRGTGHHQPQHF. The chain recombines TRBV27 with TRBJ1-5, with TRBD1 identical over 9 bases. This CDR3 region has 14 residues. V lost 6 bases and J lost 5; bases outside the gene matches: 5. In germline, CDR1 is MNHEY, CDR2 SMNVEV (reference sequence).

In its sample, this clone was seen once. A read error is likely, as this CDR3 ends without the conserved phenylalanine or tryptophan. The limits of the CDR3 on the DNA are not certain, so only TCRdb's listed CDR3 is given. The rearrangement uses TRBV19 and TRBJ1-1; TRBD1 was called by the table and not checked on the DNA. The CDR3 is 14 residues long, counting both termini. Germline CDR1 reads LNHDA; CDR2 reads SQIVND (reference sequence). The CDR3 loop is CASSIDLEGAQELS.

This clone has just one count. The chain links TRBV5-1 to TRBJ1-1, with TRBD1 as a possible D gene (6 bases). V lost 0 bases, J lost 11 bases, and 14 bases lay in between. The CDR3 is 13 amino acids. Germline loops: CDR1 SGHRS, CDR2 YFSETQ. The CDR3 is CASSLGASGVAFF. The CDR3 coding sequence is TGCGCCAGCAGCTTGGGGGCCTCAGGGGTTGCTTTCTTT.

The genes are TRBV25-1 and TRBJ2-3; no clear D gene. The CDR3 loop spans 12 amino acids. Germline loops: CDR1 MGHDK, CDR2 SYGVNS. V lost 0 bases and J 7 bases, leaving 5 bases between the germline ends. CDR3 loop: CASSEYLNTQYF. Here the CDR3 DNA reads TGTGCCAGCAGTGAATATTTAAATACGCAGTATTTT. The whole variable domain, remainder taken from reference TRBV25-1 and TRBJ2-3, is EADIYQTPRYLVIGTGKKITLECSQTMGHDKMYWYQQDPGMELHLIHYSYGVNSTEKGDLSSESTVSRIRTEHFPLTLESARPSHTSQYLCASSEYLNTQYFGPGTRLTVL.

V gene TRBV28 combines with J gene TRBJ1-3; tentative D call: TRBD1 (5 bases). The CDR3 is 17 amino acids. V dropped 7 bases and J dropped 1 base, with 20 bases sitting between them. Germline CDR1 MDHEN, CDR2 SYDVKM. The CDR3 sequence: CASIPGTTPFSGNTIYF. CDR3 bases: TGTGCCAGCATTCCTGGGACTACTCCTTTTTCTGGAAACACCATATATTTT.

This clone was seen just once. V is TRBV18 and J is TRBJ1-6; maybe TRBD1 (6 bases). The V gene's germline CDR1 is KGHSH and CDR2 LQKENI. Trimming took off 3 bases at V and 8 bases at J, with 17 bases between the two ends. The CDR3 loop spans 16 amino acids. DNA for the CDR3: TGTGCCAGCTCACCTCTGGGCGACAGGCTAGATTCACCCCTCCACTTT. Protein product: CASSPLGDRLDSPLHF.

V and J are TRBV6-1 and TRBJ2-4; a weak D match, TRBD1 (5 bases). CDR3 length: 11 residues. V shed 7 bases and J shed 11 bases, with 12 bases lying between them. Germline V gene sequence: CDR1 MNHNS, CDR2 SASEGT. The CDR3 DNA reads TGTGCCAGCATAAGGCAGGGCTTTCAGTACTTC. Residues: CASIRQGFQYF.

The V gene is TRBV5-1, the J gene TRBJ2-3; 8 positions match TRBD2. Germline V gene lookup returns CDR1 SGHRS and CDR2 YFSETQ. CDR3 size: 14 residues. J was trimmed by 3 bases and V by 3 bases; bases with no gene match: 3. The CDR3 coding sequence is TGCGCCAGCAGCTCGGGACTAGTGACAGATACGCAGTATTTT. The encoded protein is CASSSGLVTDTQYF.

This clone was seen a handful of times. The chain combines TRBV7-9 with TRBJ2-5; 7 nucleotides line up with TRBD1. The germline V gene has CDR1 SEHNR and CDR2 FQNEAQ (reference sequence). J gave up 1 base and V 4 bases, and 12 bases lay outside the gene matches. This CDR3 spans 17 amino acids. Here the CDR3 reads CASSSKTFDRVQETQYF. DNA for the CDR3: TGTGCCAGCAGCTCGAAGACGTTCGACAGGGTCCAAGAGACCCAGTACTTC.

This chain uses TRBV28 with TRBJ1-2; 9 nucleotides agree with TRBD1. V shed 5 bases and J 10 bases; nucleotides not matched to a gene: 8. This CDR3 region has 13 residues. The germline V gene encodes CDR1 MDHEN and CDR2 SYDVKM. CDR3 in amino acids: CASSTGQGSDYTF. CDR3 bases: TGTGCCAGCAGTACGGGACAGGGTAGTGACTACACCTTC.

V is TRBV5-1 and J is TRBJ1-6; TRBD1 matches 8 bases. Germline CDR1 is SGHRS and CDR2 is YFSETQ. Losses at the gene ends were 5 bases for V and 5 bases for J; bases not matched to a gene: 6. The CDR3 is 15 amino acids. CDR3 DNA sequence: TGCGCCAGCAGAGGGGCGACAGGGGATAATTCACCCCTCCACTTT. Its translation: CASRGATGDNSPLHF.

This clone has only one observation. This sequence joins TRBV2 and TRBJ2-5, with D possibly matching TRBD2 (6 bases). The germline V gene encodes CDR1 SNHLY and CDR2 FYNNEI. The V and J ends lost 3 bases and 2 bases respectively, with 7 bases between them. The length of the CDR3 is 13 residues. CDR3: CASSDSGQETQYF. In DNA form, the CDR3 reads TGTGCCAGCAGTGATAGCGGACAAGAGACCCAGTACTTC.

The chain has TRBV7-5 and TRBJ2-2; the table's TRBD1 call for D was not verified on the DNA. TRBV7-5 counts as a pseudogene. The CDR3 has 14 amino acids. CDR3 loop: CVRLGTVNTGELFF. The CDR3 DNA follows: TGTGTCAGACTCGGGACAGTGAACACCGGGGAGCTGTTTTTT.

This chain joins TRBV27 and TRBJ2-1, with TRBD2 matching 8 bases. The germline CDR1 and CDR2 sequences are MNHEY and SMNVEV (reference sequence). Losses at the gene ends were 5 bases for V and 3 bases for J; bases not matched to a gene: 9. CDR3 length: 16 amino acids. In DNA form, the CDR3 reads TGTGCCAGCAGTGGGGGCCTAGCGGGCTTCTACAATGAGCAGTTCTTC. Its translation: CASSGGLAGFYNEQFF.

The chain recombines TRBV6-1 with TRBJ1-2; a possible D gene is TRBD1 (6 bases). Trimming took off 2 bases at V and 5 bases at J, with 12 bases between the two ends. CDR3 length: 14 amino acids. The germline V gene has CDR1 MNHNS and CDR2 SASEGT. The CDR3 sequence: CASSERGAGYGYTF. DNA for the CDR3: TGTGCCAGCAGTGAACGGGGGGCCGGGTATGGCTACACCTTC.

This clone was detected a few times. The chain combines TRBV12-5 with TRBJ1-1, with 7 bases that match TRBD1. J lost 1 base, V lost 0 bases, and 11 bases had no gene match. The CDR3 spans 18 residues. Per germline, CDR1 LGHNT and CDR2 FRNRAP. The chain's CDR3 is CASGLVWNSDRKNTEAFF. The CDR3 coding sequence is TGTGCTAGTGGTTTGGTATGGAACTCGGACAGGAAGAACACTGAAGCTTTCTTT. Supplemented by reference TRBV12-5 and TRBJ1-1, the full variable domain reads DARVTQTPRHKVTEMGQEVTMRCQPILGHNTVFWYRQTMMQGLELLAYFRNRAPLDDSGMPKDRFSAEMPDATLATLKIQPSEPRDSAVYFCASGLVWNSDRKNTEAFFGQGTRLTVV.

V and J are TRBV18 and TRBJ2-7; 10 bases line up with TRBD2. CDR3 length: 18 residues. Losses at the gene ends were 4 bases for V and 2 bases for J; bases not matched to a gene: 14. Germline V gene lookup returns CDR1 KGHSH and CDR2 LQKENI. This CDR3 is CASSQSRSGTSETYEQYF. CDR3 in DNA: TGTGCCAGCTCACAGTCCCGATCCGGGACTAGCGAAACCTACGAGCAGTACTTC.

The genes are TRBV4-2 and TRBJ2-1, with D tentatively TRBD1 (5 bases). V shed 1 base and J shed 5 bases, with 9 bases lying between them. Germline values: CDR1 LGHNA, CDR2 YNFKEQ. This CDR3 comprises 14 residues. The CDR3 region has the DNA TGTGCCAGCAGCCAAGTCTTAGGGGACAATGAGCAGTTCTTC. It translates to CASSQVLGDNEQFF.

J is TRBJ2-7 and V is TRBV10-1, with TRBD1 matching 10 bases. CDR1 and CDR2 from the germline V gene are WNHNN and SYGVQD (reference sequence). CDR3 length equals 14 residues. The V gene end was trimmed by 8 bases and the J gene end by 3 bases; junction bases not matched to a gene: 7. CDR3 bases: TGCGCCAGCGGACAGACAGGGGGCTGCTACGAGCAGTACTTC. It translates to CASGQTGGCYEQYF.